This T cell receptor (beta chain) derives from a study of CD4 and CD8 cells across lung adenocarcinoma regions. A single record per CDR3 protein comes from TCRdb applying MiXCR to the PCR reads. The sample contains around 23,000 distinct CDR3 sequences, approximately 53% of which appear only once. About this clonotype: Relative to the germline gene, one junction end is altered; a read error may explain this.

Germline V gene data show CDR1 as KGHDR and CDR2 as SFDVKD. CDR3 length: 15 amino acids. The TCR was taken from a male donor with lung adenocarcinoma. The CD4 and CD8 labels of this study may be unreliable. This chain connects TRBV24-1 to TRBJ2-3; 8 nucleotides match TRBD2. The sample was CD8+ T cells from the center of a lung tumor. The CDR3: CATSGGSGITETQYF. CDR3 DNA sequence: TGTGCCACCAGTGGAGGTAGCGGGATCACAGAGACCCAGTATTTC.